This T cell receptor (beta chain) was identified during a study of blood T cell repertoires in COVID-19. Study-level background: Some COVID-19 samples were acute and others convalescent; all came from the United States, Italy and Spain. PBMCs, B-cell-depleted T cells, or T cells provided the cDNA or gDNA that made up the material.

Original processing notes: Reference gene primer amplification gave estimated nucleated cell counts. The protocol was immunoSEQ multiplex PCR, while the TCRdb copy is restricted to in-frame clones and leaves out a portion. D and trimming were read from the DNA, whereas the V and J calls and clone size are those reported in that table. Of approximately 19,000 clones in the sample, 89% were seen once. Trimming pared 3 bases from V and 5 bases from J, leaving 10 bases between. The CDR3 is 13 amino acids. This TCR was recovered from a human donor in a cohort sampled during active COVID-19. The specimen was peripheral blood. The rearrangement links TRBV12-3 or TRBV12-4 to TRBJ2-5; possible D gene TRBD2, 5 bases. CDR3 region: CASSFGVPETQYF. CDR3 sequence (DNA): TGTGCCAGCAGTTTCGGGGTTCCGGAGACCCAGTACTTC.